The 8 T cell receptor beta chains presented below share a single source sample, sequenced in a study of T cells after yellow fever vaccination. Each CDR3 protein is one row after TCRdb ran MiXCR on the 5' RACE reads. The table lists hundreds of thousands of distinct CDR3 sequences, over 9% of them singletons. The sample was PBMCs, taken on the day of the yellow fever booster vaccination. The receptors derive from a man under 40 who received the YFV17D yellow fever vaccine.

This clonotype came up once. This chain links TRBV6-1 with TRBJ2-7; 11 nucleotides match TRBD2. There are 16 residues in the CDR3. Germline V gene data show CDR1 as MNHNS and CDR2 as SASEGT. Unmatched junction bases numbered 10, after V lost 4 bases and J lost 5 bases. CDR3 DNA: TGTGCCAGCAGTGGCTACCTGGCTAGCGGGAGGAACGAGCAGTACTTC. Protein product: CASSGYLASGRNEQYF.

The rearrangement links TRBV5-6 to TRBJ2-5, with D perhaps given as TRBD1 or TRBD2 (5 bases each). Trimming removed 2 bases at V and 5 bases at J, with 28 bases between. Germline V gene data show CDR1 as SGHDT and CDR2 as YYEEEE. The CDR3 contains 19 residues. The CDR3 reads CASSFRSTGPGRLWETQYF. The CDR3 nucleotides read TGTGCCAGCAGCTTTCGGTCGACCGGGCCGGGACGGCTATGGGAGACCCAGTACTTC.

The table lists this clonotype with a few counts. J is TRBJ1-6 and V is TRBV6-5; TRBD1 is a possible D gene (5 bases). From germline, CDR1 is MNHEY and CDR2 SVGAGI. Trimming removed 5 bases from V and 8 bases from J, with 16 bases in between. There are 15 residues in the CDR3. This CDR3 is CASSRTTRGYSPLHF. In DNA form, the CDR3 reads TGTGCCAGCAGTCGGACGACAAGGGGTTATTCACCCCTCCACTTT.

The gene calls are TRBV12-3 or TRBV12-4 and TRBJ1-5; D is unclear. This CDR3 region has 14 residues. The germline V and J ends were trimmed by 3 bases and 4 bases, with 10 bases remaining between them. The CDR3 is CASSFAPGNQPQHF. The CDR3 nucleotides are TGTGCCAGCAGTTTCGCCCCGGGTAATCAGCCCCAGCATTTT.

The chain couples TRBV7-2 to TRBJ2-2, with D unclear. Germline assignment: CDR1 SGHTA and CDR2 FQGNSA. CDR3 size: 14 residues. The ends were cut back, 6 bases at V and 1 base at J, with 9 bases in the middle. The CDR3 here is CASRDGRNTGELFF. The CDR3 DNA sequence: TGTGCCAGCAGAGACGGACGGAACACCGGGGAGCTGTTTTTT.

This clonotype turned up a few times. The genes are TRBV6-5 and TRBJ1-4, with D unresolved. The germline CDR1 and CDR2 sequences are MNHEY and SVGAGI. The CDR3 covers 18 residues. Between the trimmed V and J ends, which lost 3 bases and 0 bases, there was a span of 17 bases. The CDR3 region is CASSYRHTKSATNEKLFF. The CDR3 nucleotides are TGTGCCAGCAGTTATCGTCATACCAAGAGTGCAACTAATGAAAAACTGTTTTTT.

V gene TRBV7-2 combines with J gene TRBJ2-1; no definite D call. With 5 bases removed from V and 4 bases from J, the gap between germline ends came to 15 bases. Germline CDR1 and CDR2: SGHTA and FQGNSA. The CDR3 covers 15 residues. The CDR3 sequence is CASSPTLGRYNEQFF. CDR3 sequence (DNA): TGTGCCAGCAGCCCAACCTTAGGGCGGTACAATGAGCAGTTCTTC.

This clonotype was counted between two and nine times. V is TRBV4-2 and J is TRBJ2-3, with 12 bases matching TRBD2. The germline CDR1 and CDR2 sequences are LGHNA and YNFKEQ. The J segment lost 3 bases and the V segment lost 0 bases, leaving 1 base of the junction unmatched. CDR3 length equals 16 residues. The CDR3 is CASSQEGTSGTDTQYF. The CDR3 coding sequence is TGTGCCAGCAGCCAAGAAGGGACTAGCGGGACAGATACGCAGTATTTT.